The 32 T cell receptor beta chains below were found in one sample sequenced in a study of OX40 agonist ivuxolimab in advanced cancers. Produced via immunoSEQ multiplex PCR; TCRdb's table is partial and in-frame only. The sample gives some 20,000 clones, roughly three quarters of which show up once; about a fifth is in the top ten. Sequences were derived from CD4+ or CD8+ T cells sorted from blood, sampled in a trial of the OX40 agonist ivuxolimab. All receptors derive from an adult with an advanced solid tumor such as melanoma, head and neck, liver or kidney cancer.

Only one count was recorded for this clone. The J gene is TRBJ1-1, the V gene TRBV19, with D possibly TRBD1 on 5 matching bases. CDR3 length equals 14 residues. V lost 8 bases, J lost 1 base, and 14 bases lay in between. Germline loops: CDR1 LNHDA, CDR2 SQIVND (reference sequence). CDR3 nucleotides: TGTGCCAGTGGGGCCGGGGGGTGGAACACTGAAGCTTTCTTT. Translating gives CASGAGGWNTEAFF.

This rearrangement joins TRBV28 to TRBJ2-7; no clear D. V lost 5 bases and J lost 0, with 2 bases in between. Looked up from germline, CDR1 is MDHEN and CDR2 is SYDVKM. CDR3 length: 11 residues. The CDR3 region has the DNA TGTGCCAGCAGTGCCTCCTACGAGCAGTACTTC. Its protein product is CASSASYEQYF.

The gene calls are TRBV9 and TRBJ2-3; 7 bases align to TRBD2. Trimming at V came to 3 bases and at J to 10 bases, leaving 5 bases not matched to a gene. Germline-derived CDR1 and CDR2 are SGDLS and YYNGEE. CDR3 length: 12 amino acids. CDR3 protein: CASSGVGGAQYF. The CDR3 DNA sequence: TGTGCCAGCAGCGGCGTGGGGGGGGCGCAGTATTTT.

The genes are TRBV28 and TRBJ1-2; no clear D gene. CDR1 is MDHEN and CDR2 is SYDVKM in the germline V gene. The CDR3 runs 15 residues. Trimming pared 1 base from V and 4 bases from J, leaving 13 bases between. CDR3 nucleotides: TGTGCCAGCAGTTTATTGCAGGTCCCTTCCTATGGCTACACCTTC. As protein: CASSLLQVPSYGYTF.

The chain joins TRBV10-3 to TRBJ1-2; D possibly corresponds to TRBD1 (5 bases). The V and J ends lost 7 bases and 5 bases respectively, with 14 bases between them. Per germline, CDR1 ENHRY and CDR2 SYGVKD. This CDR3 spans 13 amino acids. The CDR3 sequence is CAITELGDYGYTF. CDR3 coding DNA: TGTGCCATCACCGAGTTAGGGGATTATGGCTACACCTTC.

The rearrangement links TRBV7-2 to TRBJ2-7; no reliable D call. V lost 2 bases, J lost 2 bases, and 7 bases lay in between. This CDR3 is built from 13 residues. CDR1 is SGHTA, CDR2 FQGNSA, per germline. CDR3 coding DNA: TGTGCCAGCAGCTTAACAGCTACCTACGAGCAGTACTTC. This codes for CASSLTATYEQYF.

The gene calls are TRBV7-8 and TRBJ2-5; 8 bases fit TRBD1. The CDR3 length is 15 residues. Unmatched junction bases numbered 12, after V lost 7 bases and J lost 5 bases. Germline V gene lookup returns CDR1 SGHVS and CDR2 FQNEAQ. In DNA, the CDR3 is TGTGCCAGCACCGCTGGGACAGGCTTCGTCGAGACCCAGTACTTC. Protein product: CASTAGTGFVETQYF.

V is TRBV9 and J is TRBJ1-5; TRBD1 matches at 9 bases. V lost 7 bases and J lost 0; bases outside the gene matches: 14. The CDR3 extends over 18 amino acids. Germline CDR1 is SGDLS and CDR2 is YYNGEE. Written as DNA, the CDR3 is TGTGCCAGCTCCCTTGGGAACAGGGGGCCCTATAGCAATCAGCCCCAGCATTTT. Translated: CASSLGNRGPYSNQPQHF.

The chain recombines TRBV18 with TRBJ1-1; no definite D call. Germline-derived CDR1 and CDR2 are KGHSH and LQKENI. Trimming pared 3 bases from V and 1 base from J, leaving 12 bases between. This CDR3 is built from 15 residues. The CDR3 protein is CASSPTGISNTEAFF. DNA of the CDR3: TGTGCCAGCTCACCGACGGGGATCTCGAACACTGAAGCTTTCTTT.

This clone was seen a handful of times. The chain is built from TRBV4-2 and TRBJ1-5, with D uncertain. The CDR3 extends over 15 amino acids. V was cut by 5 bases and J by 6 bases, with 17 bases left in between. The germline gives CDR1 LGHNA, CDR2 YNFKEQ. The DNA for the CDR3 is TGTGCCAGCAGCTTAGTGGAAGGTTCCGGTCAGCCCCAGCATTTT. Translated: CASSLVEGSGQPQHF.

This chain joins TRBV6-6 and TRBJ1-2, with 9 bases identical to TRBD1. CDR1 and CDR2 from the germline V gene are MNHNY and SVGAGI (reference sequence). This CDR3 is built from 15 residues. V gave up 5 bases and J gave up 4 bases; unmatched junction bases: 8. The CDR3 DNA reads as TGTGCCAGCAGTCATCGGGACAGGGAGATCTATGGCTACACCTTC. Translated, it gives CASSHRDREIYGYTF.

This clone was seen a handful of times. The chain couples TRBV9 to TRBJ2-2, with 8 bases identical to TRBD2. The trim removed 2 bases at V and 0 bases at J, leaving 6 bases unmatched. Per the germline V gene, CDR1 is SGDLS and CDR2 is YYNGEE. This CDR3 has 17 residues. The CDR3 loop is CASSVPLLAANTGELFF. The CDR3 DNA reads TGTGCCAGCAGCGTCCCCCTACTAGCGGCGAACACCGGGGAGCTGTTTTTT.

CDR3 bases: TGTGCCAGCAGCGCCTCTGTAGGGGGTGGTTCCTACGAGCAGTACTTC. Translated, it gives CASSASVGGGSYEQYF. This rearrangement joins TRBV7-9 to TRBJ2-7; the D gene is possibly TRBD1 (6 bases). Trimming shortened V by 5 bases and J by 1 base, and 18 bases separated the two germline ends. The CDR3 totals 16 residues. Germline values: CDR1 SEHNR, CDR2 FQNEAQ (reference sequence). Using reference TRBV7-9 and TRBJ2-7 for the parts outside the CDR3, the full variable domain is DTGVSQNPRHKITKRGQNVTFRCDPISEHNRLYWYRQTLGQGPEFLTYFQNEAQLEKSRLLSDRFSAERPKGSFSTLEIQRTEQGDSAMYLCASSASVGGGSYEQYFGPGTRLTVT.

This clone was found a few times. The rearrangement links TRBV4-1 to TRBJ1-1; D remains unclear. Deletions cut 6 bases from V and 3 bases from J, with 14 bases between. Germline-derived CDR1 and CDR2 are MGHRA and YSYEKL. The CDR3 extends over 14 amino acids. CDR3 coding DNA: TGCGCCAGCAGTGTCGATCTAAGTTACACTGAAGCTTTCTTT. Translated, it gives CASSVDLSYTEAFF.

The chain recombines TRBV13 with TRBJ1-2; D not certain. There are 15 residues in the CDR3. Germline V gene data show CDR1 as PRHDT and CDR2 as FYEKMQ (reference sequence). Trimming took off 0 bases at V and 3 bases at J, with 11 bases between the two ends. CDR3 bases: TGTGCCAGCAGCTTAGGATCGTCAGCCTACTATGGCTACACCTTC. Translation gives CASSLGSSAYYGYTF.

The chain combines TRBV19 with TRBJ2-3, with 14 bases aligning to TRBD2. The junction had 3 bases not matched to a gene; V was cut back by 2 bases and J by 5 bases. The CDR3 spans 16 residues. Germline V lookup: CDR1 LNHDA, CDR2 SQIVND (reference sequence). Written as DNA, the CDR3 is TGTGCCAGTAGTATAATGGGACTAGCGGGGGAAGATACGCAGTATTTT. Protein sequence: CASSIMGLAGEDTQYF.

This rearrangement joins TRBV28 to TRBJ2-6; D may be TRBD1 (5 bases). The CDR3 spans 18 residues. In germline, CDR1 is MDHEN, CDR2 SYDVKM. The V end was cut by 5 bases, the J end by 5 bases, with 22 bases between. CDR3 region: CASSTGSLTQSRANVLTF. The CDR3 DNA reads TGTGCCAGCAGTACAGGCAGTCTGACACAAAGTCGGGCCAACGTCCTGACTTTC.

This clone was seen a single time. The V gene is TRBV9, the J gene TRBJ2-1; no clear D gene. The V end lost 0 bases, the J end lost 0 bases, and 7 bases lay between the germline ends. This CDR3 contains 15 residues. Germline V gives CDR1 SGDLS, CDR2 YYNGEE. Written as DNA, the CDR3 is TGTGCCAGCAGCGTAGATAGTAGCTCCTACAATGAGCAGTTCTTC. It codes for CASSVDSSSYNEQFF.

The chain has TRBV4-2 and TRBJ1-1, with a weak D call TRBD1 (6 bases). Trimming pared 4 bases from V and 4 bases from J, leaving 13 bases between. The CDR3 is made up of 14 amino acids. Germline V gene sequence: CDR1 LGHNA, CDR2 YNFKEQ. Written as DNA, the CDR3 is TGTGCCAGCAGCCTAGGGCGGGGGCCCACTGAAGCTTTCTTT. Its protein is CASSLGRGPTEAFF.

The chain is built from TRBV7-8 and TRBJ2-3; D tentatively reads TRBD1 or TRBD2 (6 bases each). The CDR3 extends over 14 amino acids. V was cut by 1 base and J by 3 bases, with 8 bases left in between. Germline V CDR1 and CDR2: SGHVS, FQNEAQ. DNA of the CDR3: TGTGCCAGCAGCTTAGAAGGGGGGACAGATACGCAGTATTTT. Its translation is CASSLEGGTDTQYF.

The chain joins TRBV21-1 to TRBJ1-2. TRBV21-1 is a pseudogene segment. This CDR3 spans 18 amino acids. The CDR3 DNA reads TGTGCCAGCAGCAAAGCGCTCCGGAAAGGTTCTCATAACTATGGCTACACCTTC. It yields the protein CASSKALRKGSHNYGYTF.

The rearrangement uses TRBV30 and TRBJ2-2; 8 positions agree with TRBD1. This CDR3 contains 14 residues. Germline CDR1 GTSNPN, CDR2 SVGIG (reference sequence). Germline trimming cut 4 bases from V and 1 base from J; bases unmatched to any gene: 2. The CDR3: CAWKGQGNTGELFF. The DNA for the CDR3 is TGTGCCTGGAAAGGACAGGGGAACACCGGGGAGCTGTTTTTT.

The V and J genes are TRBV6-5 and TRBJ2-5; TRBD2 matches at 7 bases. The CDR3 totals 15 residues. Looked up from germline, CDR1 is MNHEY and CDR2 is SVGAGI. The trim removed 0 bases at V and 3 bases at J, leaving 4 bases unmatched. CDR3 protein: CASSYSTLAEETQYF. CDR3 sequence (DNA): TGTGCCAGCAGTTACTCGACGCTAGCGGAAGAGACCCAGTACTTC.

This clone was counted a single time. The J gene is TRBJ2-3, the V gene TRBV9; TRBD2 is a possible D gene (5 bases). CDR1 is SGDLS, CDR2 YYNGEE, per germline. Trimming stripped 4 bases from V and 3 bases from J, with 6 bases between. There are 12 residues in the CDR3. The CDR3 loop is CASSTGTDTQYF. CDR3 DNA: TGTGCCAGCAGCACGGGAACAGATACGCAGTATTTT.

This chain connects TRBV5-1 to TRBJ1-3; D is uncertain. The V gene lost 2 bases and the J gene lost 2 bases, with 14 bases spanning the gap. The CDR3 covers 16 residues. CDR1 is SGHRS and CDR2 is YFSETQ in the germline V gene. In nucleotides, the CDR3 is TGCGCCAGCAGCTTCGTTGGAGCCGGAGCTGGAAACACCATATATTTT. It codes for CASSFVGAGAGNTIYF.

This clone was counted only a few times. The V gene is TRBV5-1, the J gene TRBJ1-2, with TRBD1 matching over 8 bases. The CDR3 has 16 residues. Per the germline V gene, CDR1 is SGHRS and CDR2 is YFSETQ. V was clipped by 0 bases and J by 6 bases; unmatched bases: 10. CDR3 nucleotide sequence: TGCGCCAGCAGCTTGGTGGGCGGAACAGGGGGGGATGGCTACACCTTC. Its protein is CASSLVGGTGGDGYTF.

This clone has only a few counts. The gene calls are TRBV13 and TRBJ1-2; the D is unclear. The CDR3 extends over 15 amino acids. Trimming removed 5 bases at V and 3 bases at J, with 16 bases between. CDR1 is PRHDT, CDR2 FYEKMQ, per germline (reference sequence). The CDR3 sequence is CASSPQLQVDYGYTF. The CDR3 bases are TGTGCCAGCAGCCCGCAGCTTCAGGTAGACTATGGCTACACCTTC.

The chain links TRBV7-2 to TRBJ2-1, with D tentatively TRBD1 (6 bases). Germline V gives CDR1 SGHTA, CDR2 FQGNSA. CDR3 length equals 15 residues. Between the trimmed V and J ends, which lost 5 bases and 6 bases, there was a span of 17 bases. CDR3 residues: CASSPNRVTSNEQFF. CDR3 sequence (DNA): TGTGCCAGCAGCCCTAACAGGGTGACAAGCAATGAGCAGTTCTTC.

V and J are TRBV7-4 and TRBJ2-2; D possibly uses TRBD1 or TRBD2 (5 bases each). V lost 6 bases and J 3 bases, leaving 11 bases between the germline ends. The germline CDR1 and CDR2 sequences are SGHVT and SQSDAQ. This CDR3 has 14 amino acids. DNA for the CDR3: TGTGCCAGCAGTGTGGGACGGTACACCGGGGAGCTGTTTTTT. It translates to CASSVGRYTGELFF.

The chain recombines TRBV7-2 with TRBJ2-1; possibly TRBD1 for D (7 bases). Trimming cost V 5 bases and J 2 bases, with 22 bases left between them. The CDR3 has 18 amino acids. Germline loops: CDR1 SGHTA, CDR2 FQGNSA. Written as DNA, the CDR3 is TGTGCCAGCAGCCGTTACGAAGGGGGCGGGGCGACCTACAATGAGCAGTTCTTC. Residues: CASSRYEGGGATYNEQFF.

This sequence joins TRBV27 and TRBJ2-1; 9 bases agree with TRBD1. After removal of 2 bases from V and 5 bases from J, the junction contained 10 bases not matched to a gene. This CDR3 region has 17 residues. Germline-derived CDR1 and CDR2 are MNHEY and SMNVEV (reference sequence). CDR3 DNA sequence: TGTGCCAGCAGTTTAATTGGGTGGACAGGGGCCGACAATGAGCAGTTCTTC. Protein: CASSLIGWTGADNEQFF.

The chain combines TRBV7-8 with TRBJ2-2, with D unresolved. V lost 6 bases and J 3 bases, leaving 11 bases between the germline ends. This CDR3 has 14 residues. CDR1 is SGHVS and CDR2 is FQNEAQ in the germline V gene. This chain's CDR3 is CASSFRADTGELFF. CDR3 nucleotide sequence: TGTGCCAGCAGTTTCCGAGCTGACACCGGGGAGCTGTTTTTT.